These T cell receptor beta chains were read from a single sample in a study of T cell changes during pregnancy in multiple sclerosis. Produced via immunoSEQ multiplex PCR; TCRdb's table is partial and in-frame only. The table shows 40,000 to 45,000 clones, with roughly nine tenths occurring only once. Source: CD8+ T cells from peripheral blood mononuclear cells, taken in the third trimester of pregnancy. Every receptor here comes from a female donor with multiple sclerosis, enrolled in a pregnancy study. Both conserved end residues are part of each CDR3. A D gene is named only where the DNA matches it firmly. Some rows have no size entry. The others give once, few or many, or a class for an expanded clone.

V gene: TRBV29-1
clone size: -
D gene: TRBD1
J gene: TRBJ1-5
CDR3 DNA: TGCAGCGTGGTGACAGGGTCAGGGCCTCAGCATTTT
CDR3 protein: CSVVTGSGPQHF

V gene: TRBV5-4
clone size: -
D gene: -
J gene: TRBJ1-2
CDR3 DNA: TGTGCCAGCAGCTTGGAAGGCAGGCCGTATGGCTACACCTTC
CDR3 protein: CASSLEGRPYGYTF

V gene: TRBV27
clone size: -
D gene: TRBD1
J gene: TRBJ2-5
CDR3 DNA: TGTGCCAGCAGACCGGGACAGGTGGAGACCCAGTACTTC
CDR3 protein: CASRPGQVETQYF

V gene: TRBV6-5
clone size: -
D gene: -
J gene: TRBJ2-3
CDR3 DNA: TGTGCCAGCAGTTACTCCGGCACAGATACGCAGTATTTT
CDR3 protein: CASSYSGTDTQYF

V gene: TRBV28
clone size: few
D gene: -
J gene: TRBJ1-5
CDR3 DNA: TGTGCCAGCAGTTTGCCAGTGCAGCCCCAGCATTTT
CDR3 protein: CASSLPVQPQHF

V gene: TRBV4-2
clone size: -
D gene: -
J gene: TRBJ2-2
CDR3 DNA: TGTGCCAGCAGCCAAACGTATTGGCGAACAGCCAACACCGGGGAGCTGTTTTTT
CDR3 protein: CASSQTYWRTANTGELFF

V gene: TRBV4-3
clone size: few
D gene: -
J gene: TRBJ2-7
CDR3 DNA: TGCGCCAGCAGCCAAGGAGACAGGCTCTACGAGCAGTACTTC
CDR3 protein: CASSQGDRLYEQYF

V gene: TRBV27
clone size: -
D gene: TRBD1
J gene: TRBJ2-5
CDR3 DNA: TGTGCCAGCAGTCCGGACAGGGGTGGGGAGACCCAGTACTTC
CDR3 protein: CASSPDRGGETQYF

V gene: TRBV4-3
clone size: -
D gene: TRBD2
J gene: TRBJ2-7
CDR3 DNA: TGCGCCAGCAGCCAAGATCCGGAAAGCGGGGGGGTAGCGTACGAGCAGTACTTC
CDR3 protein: CASSQDPESGGVAYEQYF

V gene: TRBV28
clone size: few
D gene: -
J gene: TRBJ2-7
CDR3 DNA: TGTGCCAGCAGTTTGGTGGGGGGTAGCGGTGTCGAGCAGTACTTC
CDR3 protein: CASSLVGGSGVEQYF